This T cell receptor (beta chain) was captured by sequencing in a study of blood T cell repertoires in COVID-19. Across the study: COVID-19 samples, acute and convalescent, were from the United States, Italy and Spain. Sample material is recorded as cDNA or gDNA derived from T cells, B-cell-depleted T cells, or PBMCs.

The authors' processing: By means of reference gene primer amplification, nucleated cell counts were estimated. Data came from immunoSEQ multiplex PCR; TCRdb stores just in-frame clones and leaves some out. Clonal size and the V and J genes are those of that table, whereas D and trimming came from the DNA. The sample yields under 300,000 clones, 84% seen once. CDR3 length equals 15 residues. V shed 10 bases and J shed 2 bases, with 20 bases lying between them. Looked up from germline, CDR1 is SEHNR and CDR2 is FQNEAQ (reference sequence). This clonotype was obtained from a woman aged 40 to 50 who had recovered from COVID-19. This chain joins TRBV7-9 and TRBJ1-2, with TRBD1 as a possible D gene (5 bases). Sequenced input: peripheral blood. The CDR3: CAIRAGQGPNYGYTF. Here the CDR3 DNA reads TGTGCCATCAGGGCCGGGCAGGGTCCGAACTATGGCTACACCTTC.